This TCR beta chain was profiled in a study of blood T cell repertoires in COVID-19. Authors' data handling: Using reference gene primer amplification, nucleated cell counts were estimated. Measured with immunoSEQ multiplex PCR; TCRdb has only the in-frame clones, and not every one. V and J calls and clone size come straight from that table; D and trimming were deduced from the DNA. The sample has about 250,000 clones; roughly 86% are singletons. V lost 2 bases, J lost 0 bases, and 4 bases stayed unmatched. The germline V gene has CDR1 LNHNV and CDR2 YYDKDF (reference sequence). The length of the CDR3 is 16 residues.

Material: peripheral blood. This chain joins TRBV15 and TRBJ2-5, with TRBD2 matching 9 bases. This receptor was identified in a woman aged 55-69 years who had recovered from COVID-19. The CDR3 sequence: CATSRKLAGNQETQYF. Here the CDR3 DNA reads TGTGCCACCAGCAGAAAACTAGCGGGCAACCAAGAGACCCAGTACTTC.